The 29 T cell receptor beta chains in this list originate from one sample, sequenced in a study of post-analysis software for immune sequencing data (dated by TCRdb to about 2015). Library construction relied on PCR. Sequenced using an Illumina HiSeq 2500. Unique molecular identifiers were incorporated into TCR beta cDNA libraries to reduce PCR and sequencing biases. The public reads were reanalyzed by TCRdb: fastp trimming at Q25, MiXCR alignment, in-frame beta chains only. Rows with one shared CDR3 protein collapse into an entry with the most common genes and DNA. This sample lists 700,000 to 900,000 distinct CDR3 sequences; approximately 44% were detected once. The top ten hold approximately 5% of the sample. Broad study findings and their caveats: Patients showed significantly higher frequencies than controls for about five TRBV segments, among them TRBV5-6, TRBV5-1 and TRBV20-1.

Their antigen targets remain unknown. The sequenced sample consisted of blood. These receptors were collected from a girl aged 5-17 years with multiple sclerosis.

This chain connects TRBV7-2 to TRBJ2-5; a weak D match, TRBD2 (6 bases). Trimming left V 5 bases short and J 3 bases short, with 16 bases between. CDR1 and CDR2 (germline): SGHTA, FQGNSA. This CDR3 contains 15 residues. The CDR3 DNA reads as TGTGCCAGCAGCCGCCCGATGGGCGGGAAAGAGACCCAGTACTTC. It codes for CASSRPMGGKETQYF.

This clonotype has only a few counts. The chain employs TRBV29-1 and TRBJ2-3; 7 bases map to TRBD1. CDR3 length: 13 amino acids. Germline V CDR1 and CDR2: SQVTM, ANQGSEA. Trimming took 4 bases from V and 8 from J; bases not matched to a gene: 9. The CDR3, as DNA: TGCAGCGTTGGGGGGACAGAACTAGGTACGCAGTATTTT. It is translated as CSVGGTELGTQYF.

This clonotype was counted a few times. The rearrangement uses TRBV3-1 and TRBJ2-7, with unresolved D. The CDR3 sequence is 13 residues long. The ends were cut back, 9 bases at V and 6 bases at J, with 18 bases in the middle. Germline loops: CDR1 LGHDT, CDR2 YNNKEL (reference sequence). Written as DNA, the CDR3 is TGTGCCAGTGGGCGGTGGTTTGAGTCCGAGCAGTACTTC. Its translation: CASGRWFESEQYF.

This clonotype was seen only once. This rearrangement joins TRBV3-1 to TRBJ2-5; the match to TRBD2 covers 7 bases. J was trimmed by 3 bases and V by 7 bases; bases with no gene match: 11. The CDR3 consists of 15 residues. Germline V gene lookup returns CDR1 LGHDT and CDR2 YNNKEL (reference sequence). The CDR3 reads CASNRTLAGKETQYF. The DNA of the CDR3 is TGTGCCAGCAACCGCACCTTAGCGGGTAAAGAGACCCAGTACTTC.

This chain joins TRBV6-6 and TRBJ2-7, with a possible D match to TRBD2 (6 bases). Per germline, CDR1 MNHNY and CDR2 SVGAGI (reference sequence). CDR3 length equals 15 residues. V was cut by 6 bases and J by 7 bases, with 22 bases left in between. CDR3 in amino acids: CASSPSQPVAGEQYF. In nucleotides, the CDR3 is TGTGCCAGCAGCCCCTCGCAGCCTGTGGCGGGGGAGCAGTACTTC.

The chain is built from TRBV18 and TRBJ1-4; D call uncertain. CDR1 KGHSH and CDR2 LQKENI come from the germline V gene. This CDR3 has 15 amino acids. The germline V and J ends were trimmed by 2 bases and 2 bases, with 9 bases remaining between them. The CDR3 bases are TGTGCCAGCTCACCAAGCGACGCGACTAATGAAAAACTGTTTTTT. Translating gives CASSPSDATNEKLFF.

Concerning this clonotype itself: A junction boundary mismatches the germline segment, possibly from a read error. The rearrangement links TRBV5-6 to TRBJ2-3; D is possibly TRBD2 (5 bases). This CDR3 has 16 residues. CDR1 is SGHDT and CDR2 is YYEEEE in the germline V gene. This CDR3 is CASSLESEGSTDAQYF. The DNA of the CDR3 is TGTGCCAGCAGCTTGGAAAGCGAGGGTTCTACAGATGCGCAGTATTTT.

The chain carries TRBV11-3 and TRBJ2-2; TRBD2 matches at 8 bases. Losses at the gene ends were 3 bases for V and 3 bases for J; bases not matched to a gene: 9. The CDR3 spans 17 residues. Germline assignment: CDR1 SGHNT and CDR2 YENEEA. The CDR3 protein is CASSFGGSGTHTGELFF. The CDR3 DNA reads as TGTGCCAGCAGCTTCGGGGGTAGCGGGACTCACACCGGGGAGCTGTTTTTT.

This clonotype was seen only a few times. The V call is TRBV12-3 or TRBV12-4, the J call TRBJ1-6; unclear D gene. Between the trimmed V and J ends, which lost 3 bases and 9 bases, there was a span of 18 bases. This CDR3 region has 16 residues. The CDR3, as DNA: TGTGCCAGCAGTTTGAGGCAGGCACCACGCGGTTCACCCCTCCACTTT. Translating it yields CASSLRQAPRGSPLHF.

This clonotype showed up just a few times. The chain joins TRBV28 to TRBJ2-5; TRBD1 matches 8 bases. Germline V gene sequence: CDR1 MDHEN, CDR2 SYDVKM. CDR3 length: 15 amino acids. Trimming took 2 bases from V and 4 from J; bases not matched to a gene: 6. CDR3 loop: CASSLPRGPGETQYF. For the CDR3, the DNA is TGTGCCAGCAGTTTACCCAGGGGGCCGGGAGAGACCCAGTACTTC.

The J gene is TRBJ2-7, the V gene TRBV13, with 8 bases fitting TRBD1. CDR1 is PRHDT and CDR2 is FYEKMQ in the germline V gene (reference sequence). J gave up 7 bases and V 7 bases, and 9 bases lay outside the gene matches. The CDR3 runs 13 residues. In DNA, the CDR3 is TGTGCCAGCATGAACAGGGGGATCGGTGAGCAGTACTTC. Translated, it gives CASMNRGIGEQYF.

Only a few counts were recorded for this clonotype. This chain joins TRBV4-2 and TRBJ2-6; tentative D call: TRBD1 (6 bases). Germline lookup yields CDR1 LGHNA and CDR2 YNFKEQ. V shed 0 bases and J shed 0 bases, with 6 bases lying between them. This CDR3 is built from 16 residues. The CDR3 sequence: CASSQEQGSGANVLTF. The DNA of the CDR3 is TGTGCCAGCAGCCAAGAACAGGGCTCTGGGGCCAACGTCCTGACTTTC.

This chain links TRBV7-9 with TRBJ2-7; D is unclear. Germline-derived CDR1 and CDR2 are SEHNR and FQNEAQ (reference sequence). Trimming removed 5 bases at V and 4 bases at J, with 9 bases between. The CDR3 loop spans 12 amino acids. CDR3 DNA sequence: TGTGCCAGCAGCCGACCAGATTACGAGCAGTACTTC. Its translation is CASSRPDYEQYF.

This clonotype turned up a few times. The rearrangement uses TRBV5-1 and TRBJ1-2; the match to TRBD1 covers 7 bases. Unmatched junction bases numbered 11, after V lost 4 bases and J lost 2 bases. From germline, CDR1 is SGHRS and CDR2 YFSETQ. This CDR3 region has 16 residues. CDR3 sequence reads: CASSTGQDPRNYGYTF. The CDR3 nucleotides are TGCGCCAGCAGCACCGGACAGGACCCCAGAAACTATGGCTACACCTTC. Complete variable domain (other parts from reference TRBV5-1 and TRBJ1-2): KAGVTQTPRYLIKTRGQQVTLSCSPISGHRSVSWYQQTPGQGLQFLFEYFSETQRNKGNFPGRFSGRQFSNSRSEMNVSTLELGDSALYLCASSTGQDPRNYGYTFGSGTRLTVV.

This rearrangement joins TRBV6-5 to TRBJ2-1; 9 bases agree with TRBD2. The end of the DNA is better explained by TRBJ2-7, so the J call may be wrong. The CDR3 contains 16 residues. Germline V gives CDR1 MNHEY, CDR2 SVGAGI. CDR3 sequence: CASSYSSGSLYNEQYF. The CDR3 nucleotides read TGTGCCAGCAGTTACTCTAGCGGGAGTTTGTACAATGAGCAGTACTTC.

V gene TRBV7-2 combines with J gene TRBJ2-1; 11 positions agree with TRBD2. CDR3 length equals 20 residues. The trim removed 5 bases at V and 0 bases at J, leaving 15 bases unmatched. The V gene's germline CDR1 is SGHTA and CDR2 FQGNSA. Here the CDR3 reads CASSLPRGTSGSRSYNEQFF. CDR3 DNA: TGTGCCAGCAGCCTTCCTCGTGGGACTAGCGGTTCCCGCTCCTACAATGAGCAGTTCTTC.

V gene TRBV12-3 or TRBV12-4 combines with J gene TRBJ2-3; D remains ambiguous. This CDR3 spans 15 amino acids. The V end was cut by 2 bases, the J end by 0 bases, with 9 bases between. The CDR3 spells CASSLRLQSTDTQYF. In nucleotides, the CDR3 is TGTGCCAGCAGTTTAAGGCTACAGAGCACAGATACGCAGTATTTT.

The sample holds one count of this clonotype. This chain joins TRBV27 and TRBJ2-3; D unclear. The CDR3 has 15 residues. V lost 1 base and J lost 2, with 10 bases in between. Germline V gene sequence: CDR1 MNHEY, CDR2 SMNVEV (reference sequence). The CDR3 sequence: CASSLLRQVTDTQYF. In nucleotides, the CDR3 is TGTGCCAGCAGTTTATTACGGCAGGTCACAGATACGCAGTATTTT.

This clonotype was picked up a small number of times. The chain joins TRBV28 to TRBJ2-7; 7 bases agree with TRBD2. The CDR3 covers 15 residues. The J segment lost 5 bases and the V segment lost 3 bases, leaving 10 bases of the junction unmatched. CDR1 and CDR2 (germline): MDHEN, SYDVKM. This chain's CDR3 is CASSFQTSTLHEQYF. The DNA for the CDR3 is TGTGCCAGCAGTTTCCAGACTAGCACGTTGCACGAGCAGTACTTC.

Notes on this clonotype: This could be a read error, since a much larger clone is one nucleotide away. The chain recombines TRBV25-1 with TRBJ2-3, with 10 bases lining up with TRBD2. The length of the CDR3 is 14 residues. Germline V gene data show CDR1 as MGHDK and CDR2 as SYGVNS. DNA of the CDR3: TGTGTCAGCAGTGCTAGCGGGAGAACAGATACGCAGTATTTT. As protein: CVSSASGRTDTQYF.

V and J are TRBV11-2 and TRBJ2-3; TRBD2 aligns across 7 bases. Per the germline V gene, CDR1 is SGHAT and CDR2 is FQNNGV. V trimming: 0 bases; J trimming: 6 bases; junction bases outside the gene matches: 9. The CDR3 covers 16 residues. CDR3 amino acids: CASSLDRGGRVDTQYF. DNA of the CDR3: TGTGCCAGCAGCTTAGATCGGGGAGGGAGAGTGGATACGCAGTATTTT.

V gene TRBV24-1 combines with J gene TRBJ2-2; the D gene is possibly TRBD2 (6 bases). This CDR3 region has 14 residues. CDR1 is KGHDR, CDR2 SFDVKD, per germline. Trimming left V 4 bases short and J 9 bases short, with 14 bases between. The CDR3: CATSDPGDSRELFF. CDR3 nucleotides: TGTGCCACCAGTGACCCCGGGGACTCTAGGGAGCTGTTTTTT.

V usage is TRBV5-5 and J usage is TRBJ2-7; 10 bases match TRBD2. V trimming: 2 bases; J trimming: 0 bases; junction bases outside the gene matches: 5. Germline CDR1 is SGHKS and CDR2 is YYEKEE (reference sequence). The CDR3 runs 16 residues. The CDR3 region is CASSLMGLAFSYEQYF. For the CDR3, the DNA is TGTGCCAGCAGCTTAATGGGACTAGCGTTCTCCTACGAGCAGTACTTC.

This clonotype has only a few counts. The J gene is TRBJ2-7, the V gene TRBV7-6; weak D call: TRBD1 (5 bases). Germline CDR1 SGHVS, CDR2 FNYEAQ. The CDR3 spans 14 residues. V lost 3 bases and J 4 bases, leaving 13 bases between the germline ends. The CDR3 DNA is TGTGCCAGCAGCTTTTCCCCTCAGGGTTACGAGCAGTACTTC. Translation: CASSFSPQGYEQYF.

The J gene is TRBJ2-1, the V gene TRBV29-1; D remains ambiguous. The germline V gene encodes CDR1 SQVTM and CDR2 ANQGSEA. CDR3 size: 13 residues. V dropped 2 bases and J dropped 3 bases, with 8 bases sitting between them. Here the CDR3 DNA reads TGCAGCGTTGAATCGGCTCTCTACAATGAGCAGTTCTTC. The encoded protein is CSVESALYNEQFF.

The rearrangement uses TRBV28 and TRBJ1-2; the D gene is possibly TRBD1 (6 bases). V lost 7 bases and J lost 4, with 13 bases in between. The CDR3 loop spans 13 amino acids. The germline V gene has CDR1 MDHEN and CDR2 SYDVKM. In DNA, the CDR3 is TGTGCCAGCACCCCTCCGGGGGCCTATGGCTACACCTTC. It translates to CASTPPGAYGYTF.

This clonotype was detected a few times. CDR3 coding DNA: TGTGCCAGCTCAACTCTGGGACAGACATACGAGCAGTACTTC. Protein product: CASSTLGQTYEQYF. The chain combines TRBV18 with TRBJ2-7; 7 positions match TRBD1. The V segment lost 5 bases and the J segment 4 bases; nucleotides outside the gene matches: 8. Germline CDR1 reads KGHSH; CDR2 reads LQKENI. The CDR3 has 14 amino acids.

The rearrangement uses TRBV14 and TRBJ2-7; 15 nucleotides match TRBD2. Trimming removed 0 bases from V and 5 bases from J; junction bases left unmatched: 14. CDR3 length: 20 residues. Per germline, CDR1 SGHDN and CDR2 FVKESK. The CDR3 protein is CASSQDYSGTSGRTPHEQYF. The CDR3 coding sequence is TGTGCCAGCAGCCAAGATTACTCTGGGACTAGCGGGAGGACTCCCCACGAGCAGTACTTC.

The V gene is TRBV29-1, the J gene TRBJ2-1, with a possible D match to TRBD2 (5 bases). The V end was cut by 6 bases, the J end by 3 bases, with 15 bases between. The CDR3 is 14 residues long. CDR1 SQVTM and CDR2 ANQGSEA come from the germline V gene. Here the CDR3 reads CSVADGRNYNEQFF. In DNA, the CDR3 is TGCAGCGTAGCGGACGGACGAAACTACAATGAGCAGTTCTTC.